This TCR beta chain was captured by sequencing in a study of HIV-infected patients and healthy controls. Study at large: The CD4:CD8 ratio increased slightly in early therapy, but CD8 counts showed no consistent change. Points from the study as a whole: Healthy control repertoires had roughly threefold more distinct CDR3s than untreated HIV+ repertoires, and higher Shannon diversity.

Alpha and beta constant-region primers primed reverse transcription of 400 to 500 ng RNA. Separate chain-specific third strand synthesis with multiplexing indices produced the alpha and beta libraries. The library had 12-nucleotide molecular identifiers formed by two random hexamers joined together. MiXCR, run by TCRdb on the 5' RACE reads, gives a single entry per CDR3 protein. The sample yields approximately 9,000 distinct CDR3 sequences, approximately 7.6% seen once. No cell fractionation was done, so the repertoire covers all unsorted peripheral blood T cells. Donors lacked febrile or AIDS-related illness, tumors, and hepatitis B or C coinfection. This clonotype has at least ten counts. Its antigen remains unidentified. The CDR3 is 13 amino acids. Trimming shortened V by 6 bases and J by 3 bases, and 11 bases separated the two germline ends.

The chain has TRBV12-3 or TRBV12-4 and TRBJ2-5; perhaps D is TRBD1 or TRBD2 (5 bases each). This specimen consisted of blood, obtained before antiretroviral therapy. The receptor's source is an adult with HIV infection. The donor label of this sample is uncertain. The CDR3 here is CASRGVVEETQYF. The CDR3 DNA follows: TGTGCCAGCAGGGGGGTGGTTGAAGAGACCCAGTACTTC.